The T cell receptor (beta chain) described here comes from a study of blood T cells in healthy people across ages. Turning to the study itself: In model experiments, template switching was able to capture about one barcoded beta molecule for every two T cells that were present. Broader study findings: The diversity estimates, figures obtained from one million T cells, were considered underestimates. The CMV status of each donor remained undetermined, and this could have confounded shifts in expanded clonotypes.

Alongside a J-beta primer mix, a sample-barcoded 5' primer served in a second PCR lasting 7 to 11 cycles. TCRdb used MiXCR to reprocess the 5' RACE reads, holding one entry per CDR3 protein. The sample comprises around 1.7 million distinct CDR3 sequences, 28% of which are singletons, and over 7% rests with the top ten. Caucasian, healthy and from Russia, the donors were aged between about 6 and 90. Trimming removed 0 bases at V and 6 bases at J, with 7 bases between. From germline, CDR1 is SGHRS and CDR2 YFSETQ. This CDR3 has 13 residues. This clonotype appeared many times. Its antigen is currently unknown.

The chain joins TRBV5-1 to TRBJ2-1; D gene uncertain. Sample: blood. The source is a woman in her twenties or thirties in good health. CDR3: CASSLVPSNEQFF. CDR3 coding DNA: TGCGCCAGCAGCTTGGTTCCTTCCAATGAGCAGTTCTTC.